The 25 T cell receptor beta chains presented below share a single source sample, sequenced in a study of blood T cell repertoires in COVID-19. Only in-frame clones appear in the TCRdb table, and some are missing; sequencing was by immunoSEQ multiplex PCR. The sample shows a few hundred thousand clones, around 90% of them seen only once. Sequenced input: PBMCs or T cells enriched from blood (not recorded which). The origin of the receptors is a woman under 30 who had recovered from COVID-19.

The chain joins TRBV2 to TRBJ2-2; D is unclear. The CDR3 contains 14 residues. V was trimmed by 1 base and J by 7 bases, leaving 10 bases between them. Germline assignment: CDR1 SNHLY and CDR2 FYNNEI. The CDR3 is CASSEGGFVGELFF. CDR3 in DNA: TGTGCCAGCAGTGAAGGCGGATTTGTCGGGGAGCTGTTTTTT.

The chain uses TRBV5-5 and TRBJ2-7; the D gene is possibly TRBD1 (7 bases). V was shortened by 0 bases and J by 2 bases, with 18 bases between the two germline ends. This CDR3 is 17 amino acids long. Germline CDR1 is SGHKS and CDR2 is YYEKEE (reference sequence). The CDR3: CASSLASFGRGAYEQYF. In DNA form, the CDR3 reads TGTGCCAGCAGCTTGGCTTCTTTTGGCAGGGGGGCCTACGAGCAGTACTTC.

This sequence joins TRBV12-5 and TRBJ1-4; possibly TRBD1 for D (6 bases). The CDR3 covers 18 residues. Germline CDR1 LGHNT, CDR2 FRNRAP. The V and J ends lost 3 bases and 7 bases respectively, with 24 bases between them. This chain's CDR3 is CASGFPRSSLTGAEKLFF. CDR3 DNA sequence: TGTGCTAGTGGTTTCCCCCGCTCATCCCTGACAGGCGCTGAAAAACTGTTTTTT.

The chain is built from TRBV5-1 and TRBJ1-1; TRBD1 is a possible D gene (5 bases). The CDR3 covers 14 residues. V gave up 4 bases and J gave up 5 bases, with 15 bases separating them. In germline, CDR1 is SGHRS, CDR2 YFSETQ. The CDR3 spells CASSPSRGLTEAFF. Here the CDR3 DNA reads TGCGCCAGCAGCCCTTCACGGGGGTTGACTGAAGCTTTCTTT.

This chain connects TRBV10-1 to TRBJ1-2, with 8 bases fitting TRBD1. Looked up from germline, CDR1 is WNHNN and CDR2 is SYGVQD (reference sequence). This CDR3 is 13 amino acids long. V dropped 4 bases and J dropped 8; count of bases not matched to a gene: 6. The CDR3 DNA sequence: TGCGCCAGCAGTGCGGACAGGGTGGGCGGCTACACCTTC. Protein product: CASSADRVGGYTF.

This clone was counted once. This chain links TRBV7-9 with TRBJ1-2; TRBD1 matches at 8 bases. V lost 5 bases to trimming and J lost 7 bases; unmatched junction nucleotides: 12. The germline gives CDR1 SEHNR, CDR2 FQNEAQ (reference sequence). This CDR3 comprises 15 residues. The CDR3: CASSRLGGTGGGYTF. The CDR3 DNA is TGTGCCAGCAGCCGCCTAGGGGGAACAGGGGGTGGCTACACCTTC.

The chain is built from TRBV5-4 and TRBJ2-1; 7 bases map to TRBD1. The CDR3 is 14 residues long. Germline V gene lookup returns CDR1 SGHNT and CDR2 YYREEE (reference sequence). Trimming at V came to 4 bases and at J to 9 bases, leaving 10 bases not matched to a gene. CDR3: CASSRITGAGEQFF. The CDR3 nucleotides read TGTGCCAGCAGCCGGATTACAGGGGCCGGTGAGCAGTTCTTC.

The CDR3 DNA is TGTGCCAGCAGTGATCACGACTCGGCCTACGAGCAGTACTTC. Protein sequence: CASSDHDSAYEQYF. J is TRBJ2-7 and V is TRBV6-1; D is uncertain. CDR3 size: 14 residues. V lost 3 bases and J 2 bases, leaving 11 bases between the germline ends. Per germline, CDR1 MNHNS and CDR2 SASEGT.

This chain joins TRBV7-9 and TRBJ1-5; 9 positions agree with TRBD1. V dropped 5 bases and J dropped 0; count of bases not matched to a gene: 5. The CDR3 is 16 residues long. CDR1 and CDR2 from the germline V gene are SEHNR and FQNEAQ (reference sequence). The CDR3 is CASSPGTGHSNQPQHF. In nucleotides, the CDR3 is TGTGCCAGCAGCCCTGGGACAGGGCATAGCAATCAGCCCCAGCATTTT.

The chain uses TRBV6-5 and TRBJ2-7; a possible D gene is TRBD1 (5 bases). This CDR3 region has 13 residues. The V end was cut by 6 bases, the J end by 3 bases, with 12 bases between. Germline V gene sequence: CDR1 MNHEY, CDR2 SVGAGI. Here the CDR3 reads CASRTAPGYEQYF. CDR3 bases: TGTGCCAGCAGGACAGCCCCGGGCTACGAGCAGTACTTC.

V usage is TRBV6-2 or TRBV6-3 and J usage is TRBJ1-6; TRBD1 aligns across 8 bases. V dropped 4 bases and J dropped 5; count of bases not matched to a gene: 10. The CDR3 sequence is 17 residues long. Germline CDR1 MNHEY, CDR2 SVGEGT. CDR3 sequence: CASSSYGQGHNNSPLHF. DNA of the CDR3: TGTGCCAGCAGTTCATACGGACAGGGTCATAATAATTCACCCCTCCACTTT.

This clone was found once. The chain links TRBV30 to TRBJ1-5; D call uncertain. V lost 5 bases and J 3 bases, leaving 11 bases between the germline ends. The germline V gene encodes CDR1 GTSNPN and CDR2 SVGIG (reference sequence). The CDR3 extends over 13 amino acids. CDR3 nucleotide sequence: TGTGCCTGGGCACAGTGGAACAATCAGCCCCAGCATTTT. Protein product: CAWAQWNNQPQHF.

The rearrangement joins TRBV10-2 to TRBJ2-1; TRBD2 aligns across 10 bases. Germline V gene data show CDR1 as WSHSY and CDR2 as SAAADI. The CDR3 has 17 residues. J gave up 7 bases and V 0 bases, and 9 bases lay outside the gene matches. CDR3 residues: CASSESVSSGGVNEQFF. CDR3 coding DNA: TGCGCCAGCAGTGAGTCAGTTTCCAGCGGGGGGGTAAATGAGCAGTTCTTC.

This sequence joins TRBV7-6 and TRBJ2-1; 11 bases match TRBD1. V gave up 1 base and J gave up 5 bases; unmatched junction bases: 10. The CDR3 loop spans 18 amino acids. The germline CDR1 and CDR2 sequences are SGHVS and FNYEAQ. CDR3 residues: CASSLGPPGQGENNEQFF. The DNA for the CDR3 is TGTGCCAGCAGCTTAGGGCCTCCGGGACAGGGGGAAAACAATGAGCAGTTCTTC. Complete variable domain (other parts from reference TRBV7-6 and TRBJ2-1): GAGVSQSPRYKVTKRGQDVALRCDPISGHVSLYWYRQALGQGPEFLTYFNYEAQQDKSGLPNDRFSAERPEGSISTLTIQRTEQRDSAMYRCASSLGPPGQGENNEQFFGPGTRLTVL.

This chain joins TRBV24-1 and TRBJ1-5, with 8 bases aligning to TRBD1. After removal of 8 bases from V and 5 bases from J, the junction contained 10 bases not matched to a gene. CDR1 is KGHDR and CDR2 is SFDVKD in the germline V gene. The CDR3 covers 15 residues. The CDR3 region has the DNA TGTGCCACCATAAGCAGGGGGCTGGAGGATCAGCCCCAGCATTTT. Encoded protein: CATISRGLEDQPQHF.

The chain employs TRBV7-9 and TRBJ1-5; 7 bases agree with TRBD1. The CDR3 totals 14 residues. V lost 8 bases to trimming and J lost 3 bases; unmatched junction nucleotides: 7. The germline V gene encodes CDR1 SEHNR and CDR2 FQNEAQ (reference sequence). The chain's CDR3 is CASGQGVFNQPQHF. CDR3 coding DNA: TGTGCCAGCGGGCAGGGGGTATTCAATCAGCCCCAGCATTTT.

The chain recombines TRBV4-1 with TRBJ1-5; weak D call: TRBD1 (5 bases). This CDR3 is 15 amino acids long. Looked up from germline, CDR1 is MGHRA and CDR2 is YSYEKL. V shed 4 bases and J shed 2 bases, with 12 bases lying between them. For the CDR3, the DNA is TGCGCCAGCAGCCTACGAGTAGGGGGCAATCAGCCCCAGCATTTT. Translated: CASSLRVGGNQPQHF.

The chain employs TRBV25-1 and TRBJ1-2; a possible D gene is TRBD1 (5 bases). Germline CDR1 reads MGHDK; CDR2 reads SYGVNS. The CDR3 has 16 amino acids. The V end lost 2 bases, the J end lost 3 bases, and 16 bases lay between the germline ends. Here the CDR3 DNA reads TGTGCCAGCAGTGAACAAGCGGGTAGAGGGGACTATGGCTACACCTTC. As protein: CASSEQAGRGDYGYTF.

The chain couples TRBV10-3 to TRBJ1-3; TRBD1 matches 7 bases. Trimming at V came to 4 bases and at J to 0 bases, leaving 12 bases not matched to a gene. This CDR3 is 18 amino acids long. CDR1 and CDR2 (germline): ENHRY, SYGVKD. CDR3 bases: TGTGCCATCAGTGTCAGGGGGTCAGATCTTTACTCTGGAAACACCATATATTTT. This codes for CAISVRGSDLYSGNTIYF.

The chain carries TRBV4-1 and TRBJ2-7, with 10 nucleotides matching TRBD2. Germline V gives CDR1 MGHRA, CDR2 YSYEKL. The CDR3 is 15 amino acids. With V trimmed by 1 base and J by 7 bases, 7 bases remained unmatched. The CDR3 protein is CASSQASGGAEEQYF. In DNA, the CDR3 is TGCGCCAGCAGCCAAGCGAGCGGGGGGGCAGAGGAGCAGTACTTC.

A word on this clone: Other DNA variants within this sample encode the same CDR3. The chain links TRBV30 to TRBJ1-2; no definite D call. The CDR3 is 12 amino acids. Germline V gene lookup returns CDR1 GTSNPN and CDR2 SVGIG (reference sequence). Trimming shortened V by 2 bases and J by 6 bases, and 10 bases separated the two germline ends. CDR3 residues: CAWSSLADGYTF. The CDR3, as DNA: TGTGCCTGGAGTTCTCTGGCTGATGGCTACACCTTC.

This chain joins TRBV21-1 and TRBJ1-1; the table's D call of TRBD1 was not tested on the DNA. TRBV21-1 is given as a pseudogene. The CDR3 spans 14 residues. The DNA for the CDR3 is TGTGCCAGCAGCAAGGAGACAGTGAACACTGAAGCTTTCTTT. It yields the protein CASSKETVNTEAFF.

The chain recombines TRBV6-1 with TRBJ1-2; 12 nucleotides match TRBD1. The CDR3 has 16 residues. From germline, CDR1 is MNHNS and CDR2 SASEGT. V lost 2 bases to trimming and J lost 7 bases; unmatched junction nucleotides: 8. DNA of the CDR3: TGTGCCAGCAGTGAACAGGGACAGGGGGCAAAAGGTGGCTACACCTTC. Its translation: CASSEQGQGAKGGYTF.

The chain recombines TRBV4-3 with TRBJ1-1, with D unclear. V lost 0 bases and J 0 bases, leaving 11 bases between the germline ends. CDR1 and CDR2 from the germline V gene are LGHNA and YSLEER. This CDR3 has 16 residues. Written as DNA, the CDR3 is TGCGCCAGCAGCCAAGATTTAGTTGAGATGAACACTGAAGCTTTCTTT. Protein product: CASSQDLVEMNTEAFF.

This clone was observed a few times. This chain links TRBV9 with TRBJ1-6; TRBD1 agrees at 10 bases. Per germline, CDR1 SGDLS and CDR2 YYNGEE. V gave up 4 bases and J gave up 3 bases; unmatched junction bases: 7. The length of the CDR3 is 17 residues. The CDR3 reads CASSPRGQGFYNSPLHF. CDR3 sequence (DNA): TGTGCCAGCAGCCCCCGGGGACAGGGGTTCTATAATTCACCCCTCCACTTT. Complete variable domain (other parts from reference TRBV9 and TRBJ1-6): DSGVTQTPKHLITATGQRVTLRCSPRSGDLSVYWYQQSLDQGLQFLIQYYNGEERAKGNILERFSAQQFPDLHSELNLSSLELGDSALYFCASSPRGQGFYNSPLHFGNGTRLTVT.